This T cell receptor (beta chain) was sequenced in a study of OX40 agonist ivuxolimab in advanced cancers. This clone was detected only once. This table comes from immunoSEQ multiplex PCR, and its TCRdb copy is limited to in-frame clones, with some not included. The table includes some 81,000 clones, approximately 85% detected once. The J segment lost 9 bases and the V segment lost 7 bases, leaving 17 bases of the junction unmatched. The CDR3 is made up of 16 amino acids. Looked up from germline, CDR1 is LNHDA and CDR2 is SQIVND (reference sequence). The origin of this receptor is an adult with an advanced solid tumor such as melanoma, head and neck, liver or kidney cancer. The chain couples TRBV19 to TRBJ1-5, with 8 bases fitting TRBD1. The sequencing used CD4+ or CD8+ T cells sorted from blood, collected in a trial of the OX40 agonist ivuxolimab. The CDR3 DNA reads TGTGCCAGTACCCACAATGAGGGACAGGTATGGAGGCCCCAGCATTTT. Translation: CASTHNEGQVWRPQHF.